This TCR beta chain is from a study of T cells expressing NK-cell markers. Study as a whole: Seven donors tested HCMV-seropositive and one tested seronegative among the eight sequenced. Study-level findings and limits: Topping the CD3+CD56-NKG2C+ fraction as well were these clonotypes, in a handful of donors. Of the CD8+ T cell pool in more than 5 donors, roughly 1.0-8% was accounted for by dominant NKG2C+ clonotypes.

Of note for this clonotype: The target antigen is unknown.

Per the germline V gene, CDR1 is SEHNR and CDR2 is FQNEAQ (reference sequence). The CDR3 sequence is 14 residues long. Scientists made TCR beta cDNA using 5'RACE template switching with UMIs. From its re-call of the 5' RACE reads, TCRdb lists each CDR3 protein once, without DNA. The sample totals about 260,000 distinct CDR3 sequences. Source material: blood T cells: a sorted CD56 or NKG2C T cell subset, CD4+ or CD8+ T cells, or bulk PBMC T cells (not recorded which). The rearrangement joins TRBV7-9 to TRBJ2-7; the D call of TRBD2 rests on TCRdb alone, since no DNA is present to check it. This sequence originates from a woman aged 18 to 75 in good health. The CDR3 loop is CASSKDSPSYEQYF.